This T cell receptor (beta chain) was found in a study of cytomegalovirus exposure and HLA in healthy donors. General study findings and limits: Cytomegalovirus-associated TCR beta chains were listed, numbering 150 to 200.

Primers: 60 Vbeta forward and 13 Jbeta reverse. Assay used: immunoSEQ multiplex PCR; TCRdb lists only in-frame clones, some missing. The table includes under 150,000 clones, roughly 72% detected once. Points on this clone: The target antigen is unknown.

The CDR3 sequence is 15 residues long. The V gene's germline CDR1 is MNHNS and CDR2 SASEGT. The trim removed 8 bases at V and 6 bases at J, leaving 9 bases unmatched. The source material was PBMCs. This sequence joins TRBV6-1 and TRBJ2-1; TRBD1 aligns across 11 bases. This clonotype was obtained from a woman in her thirties or forties in good health and CMV-seropositive. CDR3 coding DNA: TGTGCCAGCGGATCTACCGGGACAGGGGGCAATGAGCAGTTCTTC. Its protein is CASGSTGTGGNEQFF.